The text below deals with one T cell receptor beta chain. In the authors' methods: Nucleated cell number was recorded as an estimate derived from reference gene primer amplification. Profiled with immunoSEQ multiplex PCR; TCRdb holds only in-frame clones, not every one. The DNA was the basis for D and trimming; V, J and clone size are from that table. The repertoire consists of around 200,000 clones, with 65% to 85% occurring once and the leading ten covering 2.5% to 3.5%. These data originate in a study of blood T cell repertoires in COVID-19. Overall study: PBMCs, B-cell-depleted T cells, or T cells were the source of the cDNA or gDNA that made up the material.

V lost 0 bases to trimming and J lost 4 bases, with 11 bases between them. In germline, CDR1 is SGHRS, CDR2 YFSETQ. The CDR3 covers 15 residues. V is TRBV5-1 and J is TRBJ1-3, with D possibly matching TRBD1 (5 bases). This TCR came from a man in his fifties or sixties with active or convalescent COVID-19. The specimen sequenced was peripheral blood. CDR3 amino acids: CASSLGAGNGNTIYF. The DNA for the CDR3 is TGCGCCAGCAGCTTGGGGGCAGGGAACGGAAACACCATATATTTT.